This is a list of T cell receptor beta chains from one sample in a study of T cell changes during pregnancy in multiple sclerosis. Produced via immunoSEQ multiplex PCR; TCRdb's table is partial and in-frame only. The sample records about 38,000 clones, 85% to 95% being singletons. Sequenced here: CD4+ T cells from peripheral blood mononuclear cells, sampled in the second trimester of pregnancy. Source of these receptors: a female donor with multiple sclerosis, enrolled in a pregnancy study. Both conserved end residues are part of each CDR3. D genes are given only for firm matches. Size is omitted from some rows. Given values are once, few, many or a class for expanded clones.

j_call d_call clone_size v_call cdr3_nt cdr3_aa
TRBJ2-1 NA NA TRBV7-3 TGTGCCAGCAGCTTTAGGACAGTGGCGAATGAGCAGTTCTTC CASSFRTVANEQFF
TRBJ1-5 NA NA TRBV2 TGTGCCAGCAGTGAAGGACGGACTCCCCAGCATTTT CASSEGRTPQHF
TRBJ1-5 NA NA TRBV6-6 TGTGCCAGCAGTACCACCGTGGTTAGAGACAATCAGCCCCAGCATTTT CASSTTVVRDNQPQHF
TRBJ2-7 NA once TRBV7-2 TGTGCCAGCAGCCCCCGGGGTAGCGGCCTCTCCTACGAGCAGTACTTC CASSPRGSGLSYEQYF
TRBJ1-1 NA NA TRBV5-1 TGCGCCAGCAGCTCCCAACAGGTCGGGTTCTCTGAAGCTTTCTTT CASSSQQVGFSEAFF
TRBJ2-5 TRBD1 NA TRBV27 TGTGCCAGCAGTTTATCGGGTCCAACAGGGGGCTGGGAGACCCAGTACTTC CASSLSGPTGGWETQYF
TRBJ2-3 TRBD2 NA TRBV5-4 TGTGCCAGCAGTGGGGCTCCGGGAGGGCGGGGGCCTAGCACAGATACGCAGTATTTT CASSGAPGGRGPSTDTQYF
TRBJ1-1 NA NA TRBV27 TGTGCCAGCAGTTTAAGGGGGATTGGGGGAATGAACACTGAAGCTTTCTTT CASSLRGIGGMNTEAFF
TRBJ1-5 NA NA TRBV18 TGTGCCAGCTCACCCACGGGGAACAGCAATCAGCCCCAGCATTTT CASSPTGNSNQPQHF
TRBJ2-5 NA NA TRBV2 TGTGCCAGCCGAGGGCACCAAGAGACCCAGTACTTC CASRGHQETQYF
TRBJ2-3 NA NA TRBV5-1 TGCGCCAGCAGTTCGGGGCAGGGGCAACATACGCAGTATTTT CASSSGQGQHTQYF
TRBJ2-1 NA NA TRBV29-1 TGCAGCGTTGAAGGGGCAGGGGCCTGGGACCGTCAGTTCTTC CSVEGAGAWDRQFF
TRBJ2-7 TRBD2 NA TRBV15 TGTGCCACCAGCAGGGGCCCGGGGGGGCTATCCTACGAGCAGTACTTC CATSRGPGGLSYEQYF
TRBJ2-7 NA NA TRBV2 TGTGCCAGCAGTGGACAGAGCTACGAGCAGTACTTC CASSGQSYEQYF
TRBJ1-4 TRBD1 NA TRBV4-3 TGCGCCAGCAGCCAAGGGACGACGGGACAGGCGAGACGTACAACTAATGAAAAACTGTTTTTT CASSQGTTGQARRTTNEKLFF
TRBJ1-3 NA once TRBV11-1 TGTGCCAGCAGCTTAGGAGCTACAGGTTCTGGAAACACCATATATTTT CASSLGATGSGNTIYF
TRBJ2-1 NA NA TRBV7-2 TGTGCCAGCAGCTTAGATCTGTATGAGCAGTTCTTC CASSLDLYEQFF
TRBJ2-5 NA NA TRBV19 TGTGCCAGTAGTATCTCCCCCACAGAAGAGACCCAGTACTTC CASSISPTEETQYF
TRBJ2-7 TRBD1 NA TRBV15 TGTGCCACCAGCACCGGGACAGGATCCTACGAGCAGTACTTC CATSTGTGSYEQYF
TRBJ2-1 TRBD2 NA TRBV30 TGTGCCTGGAGTACTTACACTCTAGGGACTAGCGGGAGTAATGAGCAGTTCTTC CAWSTYTLGTSGSNEQFF
TRBJ2-3 NA NA TRBV14 TGTGCCAGCAGTCCCGGGACACTCTACACAGATACGCAGTATTTT CASSPGTLYTDTQYF
TRBJ2-5 TRBD2 NA TRBV7-8 TGTGCCAGCAGCTTAACTAGCGGGGGGGCCGGAGAGACCCAGTACTTC CASSLTSGGAGETQYF
TRBJ1-4 NA NA TRBV6-5 TGTGCCAGCAGTTACGAGGCGTCAGGGAGGGGGAAACTGTTTTTT CASSYEASGRGKLFF
TRBJ2-5 TRBD2 NA TRBV6-6 TGTGCCAGCAGCCCCGGACTAGCGGGGGGGGGAGAGACCCAGTACTTC CASSPGLAGGGETQYF
TRBJ2-7 TRBD1 NA TRBV5-4 TGTGCCAGCAGCCCAGGGGGACAGCACTCCTACGAGCAGTACTTC CASSPGGQHSYEQYF
TRBJ1-6 TRBD1 few TRBV7-9 TGTGCCAGCAGCCCGGGACAGGGAGAGTCACCCCTCCACTTT CASSPGQGESPLHF
TRBJ2-1 TRBD2 NA TRBV7-2 TGTGCCAGCAGCTTCCGACTAGCGGGGGTTGAGCAGTTCTTC CASSFRLAGVEQFF
TRBJ2-7 NA NA TRBV10-3 TGTGCCATCAGTGAGACAGACTACGAGCAGTACTTC CAISETDYEQYF
TRBJ1-4 NA NA TRBV4-3 TGCGCCAGCAGCCAATATTCTAGAGCAGCAACTAATGAAAAACTGTTTTTT CASSQYSRAATNEKLFF
TRBJ1-5 NA NA TRBV19 TGTGCCAGTAGTATCTATCGACAGCCCACCGGCAATCAGCCCCAGCATTTT CASSIYRQPTGNQPQHF
TRBJ2-1 NA NA TRBV6-4 TGTGCCAGCAGTTGGTCCCCCGGGAATGAGCAGTTCTTC CASSWSPGNEQFF
TRBJ2-3 TRBD2 NA TRBV15 TGTGCCACCAGCAGTACTAGCGGTACAGATACGCAGTATTTT CATSSTSGTDTQYF